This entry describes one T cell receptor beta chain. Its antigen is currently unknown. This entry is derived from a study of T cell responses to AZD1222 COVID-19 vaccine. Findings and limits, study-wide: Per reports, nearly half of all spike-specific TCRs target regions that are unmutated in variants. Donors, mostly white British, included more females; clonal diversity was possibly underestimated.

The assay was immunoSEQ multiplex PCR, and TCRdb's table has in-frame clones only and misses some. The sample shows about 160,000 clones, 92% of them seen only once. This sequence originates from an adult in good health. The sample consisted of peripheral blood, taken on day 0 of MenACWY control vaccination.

The CDR3, as DNA: TGTGCCAGTAGTATCCCTGGAGGGCGGGACGCCTACGAGCAGTACTTC. Its translation is CASSIPGGRDAYEQYF. The genes are TRBV19 and TRBJ2-7; a weak D match, TRBD2 (6 bases). The CDR3 has 16 amino acids. Per the germline V gene, CDR1 is LNHDA and CDR2 is SQIVND (reference sequence). The ends were cut back, 3 bases at V and 2 bases at J, with 17 bases in the middle.